This record concerns one T cell receptor beta chain sequence. These data belong to a study of OX40 agonist ivuxolimab in advanced cancers. Looking at the study overall: Ivuxolimab doses were 0.01, 0.1, 0.3, 1.5, 3 or 10 mg/kg every 2 weeks. Anti-PD-1, anti-PD-L1 or anti-CTLA-4 therapy given earlier was allowed, and around 40% had some.

TCRdb keeps only in-frame clones here, not all; method: immunoSEQ multiplex PCR. The sample includes more than 55,000 clones, more than 80% of them seen just once. V was cut by 7 bases and J by 0 bases, with 16 bases left in between. The CDR3 runs 15 residues. Germline V gene lookup returns CDR1 MNHNS and CDR2 SASEGT. The source of this sequence is an adult with an advanced solid tumor such as melanoma, head and neck, liver or kidney cancer. Here the sequenced sample was CD4+ or CD8+ T cells sorted from blood, taken in a trial of the OX40 agonist ivuxolimab. The chain combines TRBV6-1 with TRBJ2-7; TRBD1 or TRBD2 may be the D gene (7 bases each). The CDR3 reads CASTPRGGSSYEQYF. The CDR3 bases are TGTGCCAGCACCCCCAGGGGGGGTAGCTCCTACGAGCAGTACTTC.